This record covers a single T cell receptor beta chain. What it recognizes is unknown. The entry originates in a study of graft-versus-host responses after intestinal transplantation. Repertoires were generated with immunoSEQ multiplex PCR, while TCRdb's copy carries only in-frame clones and drops some. The top ten hold approximately 0.25% of the sample, which has approximately 110,000 clones, around 94% seen once. Deletions cut 4 bases from V and 0 bases from J, with 8 bases between. This CDR3 is 14 amino acids long. Germline V gene data show CDR1 as SGHKS and CDR2 as YYEKEE (reference sequence). The rearrangement uses TRBV5-5 and TRBJ2-1, with D possibly TRBD1 on 5 matching bases. The starting material was unstimulated CD4+ T cells sorted from spleen or lymph node cells, obtained before transplant. The TCR was taken from a human donor who was the organ donor for an intestinal transplant. CDR3 bases: TGTGCCAGCAGCCTAGACAGCTCCTACAATGAGCAGTTCTTC. Amino acids: CASSLDSSYNEQFF.